This paragraph covers one T cell receptor (beta chain) sequence. The antigen is unknown. Repertoires were generated with immunoSEQ multiplex PCR, while TCRdb's copy carries only in-frame clones and drops some. The sample comprises about 2,100,000 clones, roughly 91% of which are singletons, and 1.5% to 2% rests with the top ten. The data derive from a study of shared clonotypes between healthy human individuals. Only CD45RO-negative cells positively selected for CCR7 counted as naive CD8 cells, so terminally differentiated effector memory CD45RA+ cells were excluded. The study, taken as a whole, reports: Naive subsets tended to show greater estimated richness than memory subsets.

Germline V gene data show CDR1 as MNHEY and CDR2 as SMNVEV (reference sequence). V lost 3 bases, J lost 2 bases, and 16 bases lay in between. This CDR3 has 17 residues. The sequence derives from a man younger than 30 in good health. Some clones in this sample may be carry-over from other donors' samples. This chain connects TRBV27 to TRBJ2-2; D perhaps matches TRBD2 (6 bases). Sequencing input: naive CD8+ T cells from PBMCs. For the CDR3, the DNA is TGTGCCAGCAGTTTCTCACCCACTAGCCCTAACACCGGGGAGCTGTTTTTT. Residues: CASSFSPTSPNTGELFF.